Listed here are 4 T cell receptor beta chains from one sample, sequenced in a study of glioma-infiltrating T cells. Amplification of TCR alpha and beta CDR3 regions from RNA used iRepertoire nested multiplex PCR. TCRdb re-derived calls from the multiplex PCR reads in MiXCR, one entry per CDR3 protein. The sample shows about 89,000 distinct CDR3 sequences, less than 30% of them seen only once. The source material was glioma tissue, nonneoplastic brain tissue, or PBMCs (not recorded which). The receptors were sampled from a human donor with low-grade glioma or glioblastoma, undergoing nonglioma brain surgery, or in good health (not recorded which).

The rearrangement links TRBV12-3 or TRBV12-4 to TRBJ2-7; the D gene is possibly TRBD1 (6 bases). This CDR3 has 14 residues. Trimming cost V 2 bases and J 2 bases, with 10 bases left between them. CDR3 nucleotide sequence: TGTGCCAGCAGTTTATCGTACAGGGCCTACGAGCAGTACTTC. Encoded protein: CASSLSYRAYEQYF.

This clonotype was recorded at least ten times. The chain couples TRBV20-1 to TRBJ2-1; 13 bases agree with TRBD2. Germline V gene sequence: CDR1 DFQATT, CDR2 SNEGSKA (reference sequence). J was trimmed by 10 bases and V by 5 bases; bases with no gene match: 8. The CDR3 length is 14 residues. The DNA for the CDR3 is TGCAGTGCTTCCAGGACTAGCGGGAGACGCGAGCAGTTCTTC. This gives the protein CSASRTSGRREQFF.

This clonotype was observed many times. The rearrangement joins TRBV3-1 to TRBJ1-1, with D hard to call. Germline-derived CDR1 and CDR2 are LGHDT and YNNKEL (reference sequence). The CDR3 totals 13 residues. V lost 3 bases, J lost 3 bases, and 8 bases lay in between. CDR3 protein: CASSHTGHTEAFF. Here the CDR3 DNA reads TGTGCCAGCAGCCATACGGGCCACACTGAAGCTTTCTTT. Together with reference TRBV3-1 and TRBJ1-1, the CDR3 gives the full variable domain: DTAVSQTPKYLVTQMGNDKSIKCEQNLGHDTMYWYKQDSKKFLKIMFSYNNKELIINETVPNRFSPKSPDKAHLNLHINSLELGDSAVYFCASSHTGHTEAFFGQGTRLTVV.

The chain couples TRBV6-5 to TRBJ2-7; D is perhaps TRBD2 (6 bases). The CDR3 consists of 17 residues. The V end was cut by 0 bases, the J end by 3 bases, with 18 bases between. Germline V lookup: CDR1 MNHEY, CDR2 SVGAGI. The CDR3 is CASSYSGGTGGIYEQYF. Here the CDR3 DNA reads TGTGCCAGCAGTTACTCGGGCGGGACTGGCGGGATCTACGAGCAGTACTTC.